The 2 T cell receptor beta chains given below trace back to one sample, sequenced in a study of CD8 T cells in Susac syndrome. Random-hexamer reverse transcription was applied to about 0.5 to 1 ug RNA. Each CDR3 protein gets one entry after TCRdb re-called the immunoSEQ multiplex PCR reads with MiXCR. This table holds 200,000 to 250,000 distinct CDR3 sequences, roughly 96% found once. Sequencing input: CD4+ T cells from PBMCs. The source is a human donor with multiple sclerosis.

V gene TRBV20-1 combines with J gene TRBJ2-3, with a possible D match to TRBD2 (6 bases). CDR1 is DFQATT and CDR2 is SNEGSKA in the germline V gene (reference sequence). Trimming removed 6 bases at V and 1 base at J, with 20 bases between. This CDR3 has 16 residues. The CDR3 coding sequence is TGCAGTGCCCCAATGGGGAGGCGTCCTCGCACAGATACGCAGTATTTT. Its protein is CSAPMGRRPRTDTQYF.

V gene TRBV30 combines with J gene TRBJ2-3, with D possibly being TRBD2 (6 bases). V lost 3 bases and J 2 bases, leaving 15 bases between the germline ends. Germline V gene sequence: CDR1 GTSNPN, CDR2 SVGIG (reference sequence). The CDR3 runs 15 residues. CDR3 coding DNA: TGTGCCTGGAGAGGCGGGAACCCCGCCACAGATACGCAGTATTTT. It yields the protein CAWRGGNPATDTQYF.